A selection of T cell receptor beta chains follows, all from one sample in a study of cytomegalovirus exposure and HLA in healthy donors. Generated by immunoSEQ multiplex PCR, the TCRdb table keeps only in-frame clones and is missing some. The table includes approximately 190,000 clones, about 12% detected once. The specimen was PBMCs. The receptor set was obtained from a middle-aged man in good health and CMV-seropositive. Both conserved end residues are part of each CDR3. D genes are given only for firm matches. Rows give clone size only sometimes, using once, few, many, or a class for an expanded clone.

.	TRBJ1-2	14	TRBV5-5	TRBD1	TGTGCCAGCAGCTCGACAGGGGTTTATGGTGGCTACACCTTC	CASSSTGVYGGYTF
few	TRBJ1-2	11	TRBV29-1	.	TGCAGCGTTGACGGACTCGATGGCTACACCTTC	CSVDGLDGYTF
few	TRBJ2-1	15	TRBV4-3	TRBD2	TGCGCCAGCAGCCACCGCGGGGGACGGGGGAATGAGCAGTTCTTC	CASSHRGGRGNEQFF
.	TRBJ2-3	14	TRBV7-2	.	TGTGCCAGCAGCTTAGCGGGGGCCATAGATACGCAGTATTTT	CASSLAGAIDTQYF
.	TRBJ1-2	14	TRBV28	TRBD1	TGTGCCAGCAGTTCCCTGACAGGGAACTATGGCTACACCTTC	CASSSLTGNYGYTF
few	TRBJ2-7	14	TRBV10-3	TRBD1	TGTGCCATCAGTTACAGGGGTGACTTTTACGAGCAGTACTTC	CAISYRGDFYEQYF
.	TRBJ1-5	16	TRBV5-8	.	TGTGCCAGCAGCCGAGGCCGGGATAATAGCAATCAGCCCCAGCATTTT	CASSRGRDNSNQPQHF
few	TRBJ2-5	12	TRBV2	.	TGTGCCAGCGGACAGACACAAGAGACCCAGTACTTC	CASGQTQETQYF
few	TRBJ1-3	15	TRBV15	.	TGTGCCACCAGCAGGGACTCGGAGGGGGGAAACACCATATATTTT	CATSRDSEGGNTIYF
.	TRBJ1-3	14	TRBV7-2	.	TGTGCCAGCAGCTTCAGGGGACCTGGAAACACCATATATTTT	CASSFRGPGNTIYF
few	TRBJ2-1	12	TRBV5-4	.	TGTGCCAGCAGCTTGGTAGGGGGGGGGCAGTTCTTC	CASSLVGGGQFF
.	TRBJ2-3	14	TRBV29-1	TRBD2	TGCAGCGTGGGAGGGAGTGGTAGCACAGATACGCAGTATTTT	CSVGGSGSTDTQYF
.	TRBJ1-2	12	TRBV28	TRBD1	TGTGCCAGCACTTCAGGGGGCTTTGGCTACACCTTC	CASTSGGFGYTF
.	TRBJ1-1	16	TRBV28	TRBD1	TGTGCCAGCAGTTTACCGGACAGGGCTCCAGCCACTGAAGCTTTCTTT	CASSLPDRAPATEAFF
few	TRBJ2-1	15	TRBV6-5	.	TGTGCCAGCAGTTCGACAGCCGGCACCTACAATGAGCAGTTCTTC	CASSSTAGTYNEQFF
few	TRBJ1-1	16	TRBV11-3	TRBD1	TGTGCCAGCAGCTCTACATTTAACAGGGGGGGACCTGAAGCTTTCTTT	CASSSTFNRGGPEAFF
few	TRBJ2-2	13	TRBV7-7	.	TGTGCCAGCAGCTTACGGGGGTACGGGGAGCTGTTTTTT	CASSLRGYGELFF
few	TRBJ2-7	15	TRBV27	.	TGTGCCAGCAGTCTCAGGGGTACCGGGGGGTACGAGCAGTACTTC	CASSLRGTGGYEQYF
few	TRBJ2-7	13	TRBV29-1	TRBD1	TGCAGCGTGGCGACAGGGCTACTCTACGAGCAGTACTTC	CSVATGLLYEQYF
.	TRBJ2-1	17	TRBV4-3	TRBD2	TGCGCCAGCAGCCAAGGGGGGGGACTAGCGGGGGGTGAGGAGCAGTTCTTC	CASSQGGGLAGGEEQFF
.	TRBJ2-3	15	TRBV18	TRBD1	TGTGCCAGCTCACCACCCGACAGGGTCACAGATACGCAGTATTTT	CASSPPDRVTDTQYF
few	TRBJ1-2	15	TRBV21-1	.	TGTGCCACCCGCGGCCGGGACTTAAGTGACTATGGCTACACCTTC	CATRGRDLSDYGYTF